There are many counts of the clone carrying this TCR beta chain. Its cognate antigen is unknown. The TCR beta library used iRepertoire HTBI primers with Arm-PCR amplification of CDR3. TCRdb re-called the multiplex PCR reads through MiXCR, storing one row per CDR3 protein. The table lists 530,000 or so distinct CDR3 sequences, approximately 15% of them singletons. Time point given: newly diagnosed GD, antithyroid drugs for less than 3 months. The TCR library was made from RNA extracted from PBMCs. This specimen belongs to a study of regulatory T cells in long-lasting Graves disease. The study's findings and limits: New patients shared about a thousand public clonotypes, fewer than the approximately 2,500 shared by persistent patients.

V was cut by 2 bases and J by 9 bases, with 20 bases left in between. Germline CDR1 is MDHEN and CDR2 is SYDVKM. The CDR3 has 15 amino acids. In addition, the sample was reused for a study of T cells in Graves' hyperthyroidism and ophthalmopathy.

This sequence originates from a man under 40 with Graves disease. This chain connects TRBV28 to TRBJ2-7; D may be TRBD1 (5 bases). Sample: peripheral blood mononuclear cells (PBMCs), taken at new diagnosis, from a patient treated with antithyroid drugs. The CDR3 is CASSLILGSREVQYF. The CDR3, as DNA: TGTGCCAGCAGTTTAATCTTGGGCAGCAGGGAAGTGCAGTACTTC.